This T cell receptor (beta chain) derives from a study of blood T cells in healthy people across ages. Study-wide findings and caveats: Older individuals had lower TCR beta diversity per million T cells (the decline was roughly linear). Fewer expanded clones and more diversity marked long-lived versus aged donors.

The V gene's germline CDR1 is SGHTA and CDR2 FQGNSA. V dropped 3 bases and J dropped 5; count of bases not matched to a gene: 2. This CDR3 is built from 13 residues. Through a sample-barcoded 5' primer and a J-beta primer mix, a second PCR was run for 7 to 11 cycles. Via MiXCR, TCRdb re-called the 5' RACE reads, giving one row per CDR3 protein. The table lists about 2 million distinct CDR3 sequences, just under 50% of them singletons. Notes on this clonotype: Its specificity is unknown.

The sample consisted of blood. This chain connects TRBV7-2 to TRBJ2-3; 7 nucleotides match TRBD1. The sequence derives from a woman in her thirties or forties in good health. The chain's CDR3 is CASSFRDRDTQYF. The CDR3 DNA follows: TGTGCCAGCAGCTTTCGGGACAGAGATACGCAGTATTTT. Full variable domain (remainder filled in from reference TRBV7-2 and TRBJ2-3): GAGVSQSPSNKVTEKGKDVELRCDPISGHTALYWYRQSLGQGLEFLIYFQGNSAPDKSGLPSDRFSAERTGGSVSTLTIQRTQQEDSAVYLCASSFRDRDTQYFGPGTRLTVL.